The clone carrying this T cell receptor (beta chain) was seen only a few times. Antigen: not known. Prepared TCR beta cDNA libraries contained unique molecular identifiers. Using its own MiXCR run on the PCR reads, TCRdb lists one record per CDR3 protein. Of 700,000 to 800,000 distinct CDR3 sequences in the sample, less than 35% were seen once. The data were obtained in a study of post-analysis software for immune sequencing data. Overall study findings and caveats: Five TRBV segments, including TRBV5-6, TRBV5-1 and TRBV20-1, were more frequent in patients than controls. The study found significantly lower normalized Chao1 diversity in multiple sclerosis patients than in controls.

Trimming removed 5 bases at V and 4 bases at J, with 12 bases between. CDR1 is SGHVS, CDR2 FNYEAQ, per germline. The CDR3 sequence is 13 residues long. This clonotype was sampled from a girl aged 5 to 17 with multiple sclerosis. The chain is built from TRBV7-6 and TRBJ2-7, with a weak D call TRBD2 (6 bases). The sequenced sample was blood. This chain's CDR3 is CASSEAAGYEQYF. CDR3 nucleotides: TGTGCCAGCAGCGAGGCAGCGGGTTACGAGCAGTACTTC.